This T cell receptor (beta chain) was captured by sequencing in a study of technical replicates of blood from four donors. Clones were read by immunoSEQ multiplex PCR, and TCRdb kept only the in-frame ones, dropping some. The sample lists 77,000 or so clones, over 85% occurring once. The CDR3 covers 14 residues. From germline, CDR1 is KGHSH and CDR2 LQKENI. V shed 3 bases and J shed 4 bases, with 12 bases lying between them. This receptor was obtained from a human donor in good health. The chain employs TRBV18 and TRBJ1-1; maybe TRBD1 (6 bases). Sequencing was performed on T cells isolated from PBMCs. The CDR3 is CASSPTGLATEAFF. Written as DNA, the CDR3 is TGTGCCAGCTCACCGACAGGTTTAGCCACTGAAGCTTTCTTT. The full variable domain, its missing parts supplied by reference TRBV18 and TRBJ1-1, is NAGVMQNPRHLVRRRGQEARLRCSPMKGHSHVYWYRQLPEEGLKFMVYLQKENIIDESGMPKERFSAEFPKEGPSILRIQQVVRGDSAAYFCASSPTGLATEAFFGQGTRLTVV.